The 16 T cell receptor beta chains below were found in one sample sequenced in a study. A single record per CDR3 protein comes from TCRdb applying MiXCR to the 5' RACE reads. The sample holds about 41,000 distinct CDR3 sequences; 29% are singletons and the top ten take around 4%. Sequencing was carried out using memory CD4+ T cells sorted from a lymph node. Sample subset: memory CD4+ T cells, CD4+CD45RO+CD25-. These receptors were collected from a female donor with breast cancer.

On this clonotype: Germline is not matched at one junction end, which may reflect a read error. This chain joins TRBV20-1 and TRBJ2-3; 10 nucleotides match TRBD1. The CDR3 loop spans 16 amino acids. Germline assignment: CDR1 DFQATT and CDR2 SNEGSKA (reference sequence). The CDR3 here is CSADPGQGRLTDTRYF. DNA of the CDR3: TGCAGTGCGGATCCGGGACAGGGGAGGCTCACAGATACGCGGTATTTT.

Only one count was recorded for this clonotype. The chain carries TRBV7-9 and TRBJ2-7, with 10 nucleotides matching TRBD1. This CDR3 has 13 amino acids. V lost 3 bases to trimming and J lost 11 bases; unmatched junction nucleotides: 7. Germline-derived CDR1 and CDR2 are SEHNR and FQNEAQ (reference sequence). The DNA of the CDR3 is TGTGCCAGCAGCTTGGACGGACAGGGGGTGGAGTACTTC. Translated, it gives CASSLDGQGVEYF.

The chain carries TRBV5-1 and TRBJ1-5; no clear D gene. CDR1 is SGHRS, CDR2 YFSETQ, per germline. The CDR3 covers 15 residues. V was clipped by 0 bases and J by 2 bases, with 9 bases between them. The CDR3 DNA reads as TGCGCCAGCAGCTTGGAGGGCGGAGGCAATCAGCCCCAGCATTTT. Amino acids: CASSLEGGGNQPQHF.

The genes are TRBV24-1 and TRBJ2-7; no clear D. The CDR3 has 13 amino acids. CDR1 is KGHDR, CDR2 SFDVKD, per germline. The V gene lost 2 bases and the J gene lost 0 bases, with 4 bases spanning the gap. CDR3 sequence: CATSDYGSYEQYF. The CDR3, as DNA: TGTGCCACCAGTGATTACGGCTCCTACGAGCAGTACTTC.

This clonotype appeared a few times. Mismatch with germline at one junction end may stem from a read error. The CDR3 loop reads CTSSPGTGKSHEQYF. The CDR3 DNA reads as TGCACCAGCAGCCCTGGGACAGGGAAGTCCCACGAGCAGTACTTC. This chain connects TRBV5-1 to TRBJ2-7, with 9 bases lining up with TRBD1. The CDR3 totals 15 residues. Germline CDR1 and CDR2: SGHRS and YFSETQ.

The rearrangement uses TRBV4-1 and TRBJ1-5, with 8 bases aligning to TRBD1. Germline lookup yields CDR1 MGHRA and CDR2 YSYEKL. The CDR3 covers 15 residues. V trimming: 4 bases; J trimming: 5 bases; junction bases outside the gene matches: 7. The CDR3 loop is CASSLSDRDDQPQHF. CDR3 nucleotide sequence: TGCGCCAGCAGCCTCTCGGACAGGGACGATCAGCCCCAGCATTTT.

The chain links TRBV9 to TRBJ2-3, with D unresolved. Trimming removed 0 bases from V and 2 bases from J, with 10 bases in between. CDR1 and CDR2 from the germline V gene are SGDLS and YYNGEE. The CDR3 extends over 15 amino acids. The CDR3 bases are TGTGCCAGCAGCGTAGGGCTAACTTCCACAGATACGCAGTATTTT. Encoded protein: CASSVGLTSTDTQYF.

V gene TRBV11-2 combines with J gene TRBJ2-2, with D unclear. This CDR3 region has 12 residues. Germline-derived CDR1 and CDR2 are SGHAT and FQNNGV. V shed 5 bases and J shed 1 base, with 2 bases lying between them. The CDR3 loop reads CASSQNTGELFF. In nucleotides, the CDR3 is TGTGCCAGCAGCCAGAACACCGGGGAGCTGTTTTTT.

The chain joins TRBV7-9 to TRBJ2-7; 7 positions agree with TRBD1. The germline V gene encodes CDR1 SEHNR and CDR2 FQNEAQ (reference sequence). V lost 4 bases, J lost 0 bases, and 9 bases stayed unmatched. CDR3 length: 16 amino acids. CDR3 DNA sequence: TGTGCCAGCAGCTCTATCGACAGGGACCACTCCTACGAGCAGTACTTC. Its translation is CASSSIDRDHSYEQYF. Combining the CDR3 with reference TRBV7-9 and TRBJ2-7 gives the whole variable domain DTGVSQNPRHKITKRGQNVTFRCDPISEHNRLYWYRQTLGQGPEFLTYFQNEAQLEKSRLLSDRFSAERPKGSFSTLEIQRTEQGDSAMYLCASSSIDRDHSYEQYFGPGTRLTVT.

This clonotype appeared a few times. The V call is TRBV4-1, the J call TRBJ2-7; TRBD1 matches 8 bases. In germline, CDR1 is MGHRA, CDR2 YSYEKL. This CDR3 is 13 amino acids long. V was clipped by 3 bases and J by 3 bases; unmatched bases: 1. The DNA of the CDR3 is TGCGCCAGCAGCCAGACAGGGGACTACGAGCAGTACTTC. Translation gives CASSQTGDYEQYF.

This clonotype was found a few times. The J gene is TRBJ2-7, the V gene TRBV28, with 7 bases lining up with TRBD2. This CDR3 has 15 residues. V shed 3 bases, J shed 2 bases, and the junction held 7 bases outside the gene matches. The V gene's germline CDR1 is MDHEN and CDR2 SYDVKM. CDR3 amino acids: CASSFLRLATYEQYF. In DNA, the CDR3 is TGTGCCAGCAGTTTTCTCCGACTAGCTACCTACGAGCAGTACTTC.

The CDR3: CASSPGGLRLSYNEQFF. DNA for the CDR3: TGCGCCAGCAGCCCCGGGGGGCTGCGATTATCCTACAATGAGCAGTTCTTC. The V gene is TRBV4-1, the J gene TRBJ2-1, with a weak D call TRBD2 (7 bases). Deletions cut 4 bases from V and 1 base from J, with 17 bases between. Germline CDR1 and CDR2: MGHRA and YSYEKL. This CDR3 spans 17 amino acids.

This chain uses TRBV12-3 or TRBV12-4 with TRBJ1-5; D gene unclear. The CDR3 has 13 residues. With 7 bases removed from V and 6 bases from J, the gap between germline ends came to 13 bases. The CDR3 coding sequence is TGTGCCAGCACCTCTAATCCACTTCAGCCCCAGCATTTT. Translated: CASTSNPLQPQHF.

The gene calls are TRBV20-1 and TRBJ2-2; D may be TRBD2 (5 bases). Germline V gene sequence: CDR1 DFQATT, CDR2 SNEGSKA (reference sequence). V was shortened by 5 bases and J by 9 bases, with 13 bases between the two germline ends. The CDR3 extends over 12 amino acids. The CDR3 nucleotides are TGCAGTGCTCGAAGGCCGGGGAGGGAGCTGTTTTTT. Its translation is CSARRPGRELFF.

This clonotype was found a few times. V usage is TRBV5-1 and J usage is TRBJ2-7; 7 nucleotides agree with TRBD2. This CDR3 region has 15 residues. J gave up 0 bases and V 4 bases, and 7 bases lay outside the gene matches. Germline V gives CDR1 SGHRS, CDR2 YFSETQ. CDR3 residues: CASSHYGLDSYEQYF. Here the CDR3 DNA reads TGCGCCAGCAGCCACTACGGACTAGACTCCTACGAGCAGTACTTC. Full variable domain (missing parts from reference TRBV5-1 and TRBJ2-7): KAGVTQTPRYLIKTRGQQVTLSCSPISGHRSVSWYQQTPGQGLQFLFEYFSETQRNKGNFPGRFSGRQFSNSRSEMNVSTLELGDSALYLCASSHYGLDSYEQYFGPGTRLTVT.

The chain has TRBV6-5 and TRBJ2-7; 9 bases line up with TRBD1. The CDR3 extends over 16 amino acids. The germline V gene has CDR1 MNHEY and CDR2 SVGAGI. The V segment lost 6 bases and the J segment 2 bases; nucleotides outside the gene matches: 11. DNA for the CDR3: TGTGCCAGCAGCGACCTCCCGGGACAGGGCCCCTACGAGCAGTACTTC. Its protein product is CASSDLPGQGPYEQYF.